This T cell receptor (beta chain) is from a study of post-analysis software for immune sequencing data. Study in general: Patients with relapsing-remitting, secondary progressive and progressive-relapsing multiple sclerosis courses were all represented. Regarding the study as a whole: Compared against controls, patients with multiple sclerosis displayed significantly lower normalized Chao1 diversity. Among roughly five TRBV segments more frequent in patients than controls were TRBV5-6, TRBV5-1 and TRBV20-1.

TCR beta libraries were prepared from cDNA with unique molecular identifiers. T cells numbering roughly 1 to 10 million yielded 450,000 to 600,000 cDNA molecules. TCRdb re-analysed the PCR reads in MiXCR, keeping a single row per CDR3 protein. The data show approximately 440,000 distinct CDR3 sequences, with 45% seen just once and 9% to 13% held by the top ten. Concerning this clonotype itself: Its antigen is undetermined.

Germline V gene lookup returns CDR1 SNHLY and CDR2 FYNNEI. The CDR3 spans 13 residues. V gene TRBV2 combines with J gene TRBJ2-7, with D maybe TRBD1 (6 bases). With the DNA end fitting TRBJ2-5 better, the J assignment may be wrong. Sequencing was done on a sample of blood. The TCR originated in a girl aged 10 to 17 with multiple sclerosis. CDR3 sequence: CASSGDIQETQYF. The CDR3 bases are TGTGCCAGCAGTGGGGACATCCAAGAGACCCAGTACTTC.